The present TCR beta chain was sequenced within a study of cytomegalovirus exposure and HLA in healthy donors. The CDR3 is 13 residues long. Trimming left V 3 bases short and J 6 bases short, with 12 bases between. Germline V gene sequence: CDR1 MDHEN, CDR2 SYDVKM. Study-level points and caveats: Later analysis identified 17,000 or so TCR beta sequences associated with HLA alleles, using a false discovery rate threshold of 0.05.

The PCR employed 60 Vbeta primers together with 13 Jbeta primers. Clones were read by immunoSEQ multiplex PCR, and TCRdb kept only the in-frame ones, dropping some. The sample has 150,000 to 200,000 clones, less than 90% seen once. With respect to this clone: Its antigen is unknown.

Sequences were obtained from PBMCs. This sequence originates from a woman aged 18-29 years in good health and CMV-seronegative. The chain is built from TRBV28 and TRBJ2-7, with a possible D match to TRBD2 (5 bases). CDR3 in amino acids: CASSLYTAGEQYF. For the CDR3, the DNA is TGTGCCAGCAGTTTGTATACGGCGGGCGAGCAGTACTTC.